One and the same sample provided the 30 T cell receptor beta chains below, sequenced in a study of radiotherapy plus CTLA-4 blockade in lung cancer. The table came from immunoSEQ multiplex PCR; TCRdb's copy has only in-frame clones and leaves some out. This table holds more than 90,000 clones, about 80% found once. This specimen consisted of peripheral blood, obtained from a patient treated with radiotherapy plus ipilimumab. The source is a human donor with non-small cell lung cancer that progressed on radiotherapy plus ipilimumab. Some clones in this sample may be carry-over from other donors' samples.

The chain uses TRBV7-6 and TRBJ1-5, with TRBD1 as a possible D gene (5 bases). Trimming shortened V by 1 base and J by 4 bases, and 20 bases separated the two germline ends. The CDR3 is 18 amino acids. Germline CDR1 and CDR2: SGHVS and FNYEAQ. The CDR3 nucleotides are TGTGCCAGCAGCTTAGTTTACGGGGGTGAGGGGAGTAATCAGCCCCAGCATTTT. This translates into CASSLVYGGEGSNQPQHF.

This clone was detected only once. This chain links TRBV27 with TRBJ2-7, with 10 bases matching TRBD1. The J segment lost 5 bases and the V segment lost 4 bases, leaving 8 bases of the junction unmatched. Germline V gives CDR1 MNHEY, CDR2 SMNVEV (reference sequence). The CDR3 is made up of 15 amino acids. CDR3: CASSSYGTGDHEQYF. Written as DNA, the CDR3 is TGTGCCAGCAGTTCCTACGGGACAGGGGACCACGAGCAGTACTTC.

This clone was seen only a few times. The gene calls are TRBV6-6 and TRBJ1-1; D perhaps matches TRBD1 (6 bases). With 6 bases removed from V and 5 bases from J, the gap between germline ends came to 13 bases. Germline CDR1 and CDR2: MNHNY and SVGAGI (reference sequence). This CDR3 spans 13 amino acids. CDR3 bases: TGTGCCAGCAGCCCACAGGGTTGGACTGAAGCTTTCTTT. It specifies CASSPQGWTEAFF.

The V call is TRBV28, the J call TRBJ1-1; 10 bases map to TRBD1. The length of the CDR3 is 15 residues. Germline CDR1 MDHEN, CDR2 SYDVKM. The ends lost 8 bases at V and 5 bases at J; junction bases unmatched: 11. In DNA, the CDR3 is TGTGCCAGCGGACTATGGACAGGGGGTTCGACTGAAGCTTTCTTT. This translates into CASGLWTGGSTEAFF.

Concerning this clone itself: Because it lacks the conserved phenylalanine or tryptophan at the end, this CDR3 is likely a read error. No DNA is shown, since the ends of the CDR3 on it are uncertain; the CDR3 is the one TCRdb lists. The rearrangement links TRBV29-1 to TRBJ1-2. From germline, CDR1 is SQVTM and CDR2 ANQGSEA. The CDR3 sequence runs 11 residues, both termini included. The CDR3 sequence: CSVEDWGGISA.

This sequence joins TRBV11-3 and TRBJ2-1, with D unclear. The CDR3 contains 13 residues. The V and J ends lost 5 bases and 8 bases respectively, with 13 bases between them. Germline values: CDR1 SGHNT, CDR2 YENEEA. The CDR3 sequence: CASSQTVNYEQFF. The CDR3 region has the DNA TGTGCCAGCAGCCAGACGGTGAACTATGAGCAGTTCTTC.

The chain recombines TRBV2 with TRBJ1-2, with a tentative D call TRBD1 (5 bases). With 8 bases removed from V and 4 bases from J, the gap between germline ends came to 11 bases. Germline V CDR1 and CDR2: SNHLY, FYNNEI. This CDR3 has 12 amino acids. The CDR3 bases are TGTGCCAGCTCATCGGGGACCTATGGCTACACCTTC. Translating gives CASSSGTYGYTF.

This sequence joins TRBV4-1 and TRBJ2-2; tentative D call: TRBD1 (6 bases). V was shortened by 2 bases and J by 1 base, with 17 bases between the two germline ends. The CDR3 has 18 residues. Germline CDR1 and CDR2: MGHRA and YSYEKL. The CDR3 nucleotides are TGCGCCAGCAGCCAAATTCGCCCAGGGGCTTGGAACACCGGGGAGCTGTTTTTT. It specifies CASSQIRPGAWNTGELFF.

The chain uses TRBV7-9 and TRBJ1-1; TRBD1 agrees at 8 bases. The junction had 5 bases not matched to a gene; V was cut back by 3 bases and J by 2 bases. This CDR3 comprises 15 residues. Germline V gene lookup returns CDR1 SEHNR and CDR2 FQNEAQ (reference sequence). CDR3 loop: CASSLQGQVNTEAFF. The CDR3 DNA reads TGTGCCAGCAGCTTGCAGGGACAGGTCAACACTGAAGCTTTCTTT.

The chain joins TRBV27 to TRBJ2-1; TRBD1 might be the D (5 bases). Trimming pared 4 bases from V and 4 bases from J, leaving 14 bases between. The CDR3 is 15 amino acids. Germline V gene sequence: CDR1 MNHEY, CDR2 SMNVEV (reference sequence). The CDR3 here is CASSYRPITYNEQFF. The CDR3 bases are TGTGCCAGCAGTTACAGGCCTATCACTTACAATGAGCAGTTCTTC.

This clone was seen a handful of times. This rearrangement joins TRBV28 to TRBJ2-6; D tentatively reads TRBD1 or TRBD2 (6 bases each). Looked up from germline, CDR1 is MDHEN and CDR2 is SYDVKM. The CDR3 consists of 14 residues. With 6 bases removed from V and 1 base from J, the gap between germline ends came to 7 bases. As DNA, the CDR3 is TGTGCCAGCAGAGGGGGGTCTGGGGCCAACGTCCTGACTTTC. This sequence encodes CASRGGSGANVLTF.

This chain uses TRBV5-5 with TRBJ1-1; TRBD1 matches 10 bases. The CDR3 totals 18 residues. CDR1 and CDR2 from the germline V gene are SGHKS and YYEKEE (reference sequence). The V and J ends lost 4 bases and 4 bases, in that order; junction bases with no gene match: 16. CDR3 amino acids: CASSLRQGASRLGTEAFF. The CDR3, as DNA: TGTGCCAGCAGCCTCAGACAGGGGGCCTCTAGGTTGGGCACTGAAGCTTTCTTT.

The chain joins TRBV2 to TRBJ2-7; no clear D. CDR1 and CDR2 from the germline V gene are SNHLY and FYNNEI. This CDR3 has 13 residues. V was shortened by 7 bases and J by 6 bases, with 16 bases between the two germline ends. CDR3 DNA: TGTGCCAGCATTTGGGGTCCATCGGGCGAGCAGTACTTC. It codes for CASIWGPSGEQYF.

The chain has TRBV19 and TRBJ2-3, with 13 bases identical to TRBD2. The CDR3 loop spans 17 amino acids. Germline CDR1 LNHDA, CDR2 SQIVND (reference sequence). V dropped 5 bases and J dropped 6; count of bases not matched to a gene: 11. The CDR3 coding sequence is TGTGCCAGTAGTCCTGCTCGGACTAGCGGGGGCTGGGATACGCAGTATTTT. Residues: CASSPARTSGGWDTQYF.

The chain joins TRBV12-5 to TRBJ1-1; tentatively, D is TRBD1 (5 bases). V dropped 6 bases and J dropped 0 bases, with 14 bases sitting between them. Looked up from germline, CDR1 is LGHNT and CDR2 is FRNRAP. This CDR3 comprises 15 residues. The DNA of the CDR3 is TGTGCTAGTGGAGATCGGCGGGGCATGAACACTGAAGCTTTCTTT. It is translated as CASGDRRGMNTEAFF.

J is TRBJ2-3 and V is TRBV7-2, with TRBD1 as a possible D gene (6 bases). Germline assignment: CDR1 SGHTA and CDR2 FQGNSA. The V gene lost 3 bases and the J gene lost 2 bases, with 12 bases spanning the gap. The length of the CDR3 is 15 residues. In nucleotides, the CDR3 is TGTGCCAGCAGCTTCTCCGGGACATACACAGATACGCAGTATTTT. It specifies CASSFSGTYTDTQYF.

This clone was seen a handful of times. This chain connects TRBV15 to TRBJ1-4, with 7 nucleotides matching TRBD1. Germline-derived CDR1 and CDR2 are LNHNV and YYDKDF (reference sequence). Unmatched junction bases numbered 5, after V lost 2 bases and J lost 5 bases. There are 15 residues in the CDR3. DNA for the CDR3: TGTGCCACCAGCAGACGGACAGGACAAAATGAAAAACTGTTTTTT. It translates to CATSRRTGQNEKLFF.

V and J are TRBV6-9 and TRBJ1-6; D is perhaps TRBD1 (5 bases). Trimming took off 1 base at V and 7 bases at J, with 11 bases between the two ends. Germline CDR1 MNHGY, CDR2 SVAAGI. The CDR3 consists of 15 residues. The CDR3 is CASSYWTLSNSPLHF. The CDR3 nucleotides are TGTGCCAGCAGTTATTGGACACTATCAAATTCACCCCTCCACTTT.

The chain links TRBV5-1 to TRBJ1-1; D is unclear. This CDR3 comprises 14 residues. Germline V CDR1 and CDR2: SGHRS, YFSETQ. Trimming took 0 bases from V and 1 from J, leaving 7 bases between them. Here the CDR3 DNA reads TGCGCCAGCAGCTTGGAATCTCCGAACACTGAAGCTTTCTTT. Protein sequence: CASSLESPNTEAFF.

The chain couples TRBV30 to TRBJ1-4, with no clear D. The CDR3 totals 14 residues. V was clipped by 0 bases and J by 4 bases, with 9 bases between them. In germline, CDR1 is GTSNPN, CDR2 SVGIG (reference sequence). CDR3 in DNA: TGTGCCTGGAGTGTAACCGGATATAATGAAAAACTGTTTTTT. It translates to CAWSVTGYNEKLFF.

This clone was found a few times. With a far larger clone one base away, a read error is the likely cause. The chain employs TRBV5-4 and TRBJ2-5; D not certain. V was trimmed by 0 bases and J by 3 bases, leaving 12 bases between them. The CDR3 extends over 15 amino acids. Germline values: CDR1 SGHNT, CDR2 YYREEE (reference sequence). The CDR3 DNA follows: TGTGCCAGCAGCTTGGGGGCCACCTGGAAAGAGACCCAGTACTTC. Encoded protein: CASSLGATWKETQYF.

The chain uses TRBV5-4 and TRBJ2-2; D not certain. CDR1 and CDR2 (germline): SGHNT, YYREEE (reference sequence). V lost 4 bases and J lost 8, with 6 bases in between. The CDR3 has 11 residues. The DNA for the CDR3 is TGTGCCAGCAGCCAAGGGGGGGAGCTGTTTTTT. It is translated as CASSQGGELFF.

The chain uses TRBV5-1 and TRBJ2-1; D not resolved. CDR1 and CDR2 (germline): SGHRS, YFSETQ. Trimming removed 4 bases at V and 2 bases at J, with 13 bases between. The CDR3 is 15 amino acids. Here the CDR3 reads CASSQTSFTYNEQFF. As DNA, the CDR3 is TGCGCCAGCAGCCAGACTTCCTTCACCTACAATGAGCAGTTCTTC.

The chain combines TRBV7-2 with TRBJ2-5, with TRBD1 identical over 11 bases. Germline-derived CDR1 and CDR2 are SGHTA and FQGNSA. This CDR3 comprises 14 residues. Trimming cost V 5 bases and J 5 bases; bases outside gene matches: 4. DNA for the CDR3: TGTGCCAGCAGCCTCGGGACAGGGGGGGAGACCCAGTACTTC. Amino acid sequence: CASSLGTGGETQYF.

The chain couples TRBV7-2 to TRBJ1-6; D not resolved. The CDR3 spans 14 residues. Trimming took off 2 bases at V and 9 bases at J, with 11 bases between the two ends. Germline V gives CDR1 SGHTA, CDR2 FQGNSA. CDR3 sequence (DNA): TGTGCCAGCAGCTTACCAGGATTAACTTCACCCCTCCACTTT. Translation gives CASSLPGLTSPLHF.

The chain has TRBV4-2 and TRBJ1-3; D may be TRBD1 (6 bases). The germline V gene encodes CDR1 LGHNA and CDR2 YNFKEQ. The CDR3 totals 15 residues. The V end was cut by 4 bases, the J end by 6 bases, with 16 bases between. For the CDR3, the DNA is TGTGCCAGCAGCCCAGGGACACTACTCGAAAACACCATATATTTT. The encoded protein is CASSPGTLLENTIYF.

V gene TRBV5-4 combines with J gene TRBJ1-1; possible D gene TRBD1, 5 bases. Germline CDR1 reads SGHNT; CDR2 reads YYREEE (reference sequence). V was cut by 7 bases and J by 4 bases, with 23 bases left in between. The CDR3 extends over 16 amino acids. CDR3 in amino acids: CASGGGGAHWSTEAFF. CDR3 sequence (DNA): TGTGCCAGCGGTGGGGGGGGAGCCCACTGGAGCACTGAAGCTTTCTTT.

The J gene is TRBJ1-2, the V gene TRBV4-2; tentatively, D is TRBD1 (6 bases). In germline, CDR1 is LGHNA, CDR2 YNFKEQ. This CDR3 has 13 residues. V was clipped by 0 bases and J by 8 bases, with 10 bases between them. The CDR3 loop reads CASSQDQGHGYTF. CDR3 DNA: TGTGCCAGCAGCCAAGATCAGGGGCACGGCTACACCTTC.

The chain couples TRBV4-3 to TRBJ2-3; TRBD2 aligns across 14 bases. Germline V gives CDR1 LGHNA, CDR2 YSLEER. J gave up 5 bases and V 0 bases, and 10 bases lay outside the gene matches. The CDR3 is made up of 19 amino acids. The CDR3 DNA follows: TGCGCCAGCAGCCAAGAGCTCGGACTAGCGGGGGGCCCAATAGATACGCAGTATTTT. Amino acid sequence: CASSQELGLAGGPIDTQYF.

The V call is TRBV5-1, the J call TRBJ2-1, with a possible D match to TRBD2 (6 bases). V was cut by 0 bases and J by 4 bases, with 11 bases left in between. CDR3 length equals 15 residues. Germline CDR1 is SGHRS and CDR2 is YFSETQ. The CDR3 is CASSLASATYNEQFF. CDR3 DNA sequence: TGCGCCAGCAGCTTGGCTAGCGCCACGTACAATGAGCAGTTCTTC. Based on the CDR3 plus reference TRBV5-1 and TRBJ2-1, the full variable domain is KAGVTQTPRYLIKTRGQQVTLSCSPISGHRSVSWYQQTPGQGLQFLFEYFSETQRNKGNFPGRFSGRQFSNSRSEMNVSTLELGDSALYLCASSLASATYNEQFFGPGTRLTVL.